Following are 10 T cell receptor beta chains from one sample sequenced in a study of beta chain features in type 1 diabetes (dated 2018 in TCRdb). Libraries were constructed by the immunoSEQ multiplex PCR assay. The entire amount of isolated RNA was reverse transcribed using the High Capacity cDNA Reverse Transcription Kit, so the sequenced TCRB transcripts were expressed ones. The source is immuneACCESS, and TCRdb retained only in-frame sequences with V and J called. Part of the clones is not carried over; for the studies checked, unresolved V genes explain less than half of this, and the remainder is unexplained. A total of 430,000 or so clones appear in this sample, 9.5% to 12% of them only once. Clones ranked in the top ten supply 0.035% to 0.05% of the sample. Sample: naive CD4+ T cells from blood. In light of the paper, this sample's cell subset or site label describes: true naive CD4+ T cells. Every receptor here comes from a woman aged 18 to 35 in good health.

This clone was detected only a few times. The chain has TRBV9 and TRBJ2-2; D is unclear. Trimming cost V 2 bases and J 7 bases, with 9 bases left between them. This CDR3 region has 13 residues. Germline V gives CDR1 SGDLS, CDR2 YYNGEE. CDR3 sequence (DNA): TGTGCCAGCAGCGTCTCCCCCCGCGGGGAGCTGTTTTTT. The encoded protein is CASSVSPRGELFF.

This clone showed up just a few times. V is TRBV2 and J is TRBJ1-4; 8 nucleotides match TRBD1. The CDR3 is made up of 16 amino acids. The V segment lost 4 bases and the J segment 7 bases; nucleotides outside the gene matches: 11. The germline V gene encodes CDR1 SNHLY and CDR2 FYNNEI. The DNA of the CDR3 is TGTGCCAGCAGTGCCTATCAGGGGGCGGCCGGTGAAAAACTGTTTTTT. Its translation is CASSAYQGAAGEKLFF. The complete variable domain, with remaining parts taken from reference TRBV2 and TRBJ1-4, reads EPEVTQTPSHQVTQMGQEVILRCVPISNHLYFYWYRQILGQKVEFLVSFYNNEISEKSEIFDDQFSVERPDGSNFTLKIRSTKLEDSAMYFCASSAYQGAAGEKLFFGSGTQLSVL.

The chain carries TRBV18 and TRBJ2-1; 8 positions agree with TRBD2. Germline trimming cut 1 base from V and 5 bases from J; bases unmatched to any gene: 1. In germline, CDR1 is KGHSH, CDR2 LQKENI. CDR3 length: 14 residues. CDR3 DNA sequence: TGTGCCAGCTCACCACTACTAGCGGACAATGAGCAGTTCTTC. Amino acids: CASSPLLADNEQFF.

This clone was seen a few times. The V gene is TRBV30, the J gene TRBJ2-7, with no clear D. This CDR3 contains 13 residues. The germline V and J ends were trimmed by 3 bases and 4 bases, with 13 bases remaining between them. The germline V gene encodes CDR1 GTSNPN and CDR2 SVGIG (reference sequence). CDR3 protein: CAWSGRMVYEQYF. As DNA, the CDR3 is TGTGCCTGGAGCGGACGAATGGTTTACGAGCAGTACTTC.

This clone was counted between two and nine times. The chain uses TRBV7-2 and TRBJ2-5, with TRBD2 matching over 7 bases. The CDR3 has 15 amino acids. V was pared by 0 bases and J by 6 bases, with 7 bases of the junction left unmatched. CDR1 SGHTA and CDR2 FQGNSA come from the germline V gene. The CDR3 DNA follows: TGTGCCAGCAGCTTAGCGCTAGCGGAGAGGAAGACCCAGTACTTC. Translated: CASSLALAERKTQYF. Filled out from reference TRBV7-2 and TRBJ2-5, the complete variable domain reads GAGVSQSPSNKVTEKGKDVELRCDPISGHTALYWYRQSLGQGLEFLIYFQGNSAPDKSGLPSDRFSAERTGGSVSTLTIQRTQQEDSAVYLCASSLALAERKTQYFGPGTRLLVL.

The chain has TRBV7-2 and TRBJ2-7, with 12 bases fitting TRBD1. Losses at the gene ends were 3 bases for V and 4 bases for J; bases not matched to a gene: 13. Germline values: CDR1 SGHTA, CDR2 FQGNSA. The CDR3 has 18 residues. CDR3 DNA sequence: TGTGCCAGCAGCTTCTCCGGGACAGGGGGCAACGTCCGATACGAGCAGTACTTC. Its translation is CASSFSGTGGNVRYEQYF.

This clone was found many times. The V and J genes are TRBV14 and TRBJ2-1; D ambiguous. Germline lookup yields CDR1 SGHDN and CDR2 FVKESK. The CDR3 is made up of 13 amino acids. Trimming removed 4 bases from V and 6 bases from J, with 10 bases in between. The DNA of the CDR3 is TGTGCCAGCAGCCCGGGCAGGTCCAATGAGCAGTTCTTC. Its protein is CASSPGRSNEQFF.

This clone has a handful of counts. The chain carries TRBV30 and TRBJ2-7; D is possibly TRBD1 (5 bases). The CDR3 sequence is 13 residues long. V shed 3 bases and J shed 1 base, with 10 bases lying between them. From germline, CDR1 is GTSNPN and CDR2 SVGIG (reference sequence). The CDR3 DNA reads as TGTGCCTGGAGCGCCCCAGGGTCCTACGAGCAGTACTTC. Its protein is CAWSAPGSYEQYF.

The chain has TRBV19 and TRBJ2-6, with D unclear. The CDR3 runs 13 residues. V dropped 7 bases and J dropped 2 bases, with 6 bases sitting between them. Germline-derived CDR1 and CDR2 are LNHDA and SQIVND (reference sequence). The CDR3 nucleotides read TGTGCCAGTACCCTAACTGGGGCCAACGTCCTGACTTTC. It specifies CASTLTGANVLTF.

This clone has a handful of counts. This chain joins TRBV18 and TRBJ1-5, with TRBD1 as a possible D gene (6 bases). The V end lost 3 bases, the J end lost 9 bases, and 12 bases lay between the germline ends. The germline V gene has CDR1 KGHSH and CDR2 LQKENI. CDR3 length: 13 amino acids. The CDR3 DNA is TGTGCCAGCTCACCTCAGGGGAGTGGGCCCCAGCATTTT. It translates to CASSPQGSGPQHF.